The T cell receptor beta chain described here comes from a study of cytomegalovirus exposure and HLA in healthy donors. Across the study: Membership in the Caucasian-associated ancestry cluster was found for about four fifths of roughly 400 genotyped donors. Study-wide findings and caveats: For most TCR beta V segments, an earlier analysis put the productive rate at about 87% or about 30% of the time.

60 Vbeta and 13 Jbeta primers were used in PCR. The protocol was immunoSEQ multiplex PCR, while the TCRdb copy is restricted to in-frame clones and leaves out a portion. The top ten hold roughly 6.2% of the sample, which has about 110,000 clones, more than 65% seen once. This clone was counted ten times or more. Antigen unknown. The sample comprised PBMCs. The clonotype comes from a man aged 25-40 years in good health and CMV-seropositive.

The CDR3 is CASSGDRQNSPLHF. The CDR3 DNA is TGCGCCAGCAGTGGGGACAGACAAAATTCACCCCTCCACTTT. This chain uses TRBV10-2 with TRBJ1-6; 7 bases are a match to TRBD1. V shed 4 bases, J shed 7 bases, and the junction held 4 bases outside the gene matches. This CDR3 is 14 amino acids long. Germline V gene data show CDR1 as WSHSY and CDR2 as SAAADI.